The 12 T cell receptor beta chains listed next were all sequenced from one sample in a study of response to subunit inactivated influenza vaccine. From the RT-PCR reads, TCRdb called clonotypes with MiXCR, one entry per CDR3 protein. The profile covers approximately 530,000 distinct CDR3 sequences, with roughly 8.2% appearing a single time and 10% to 15% taken by the ten largest. The input for sequencing was PBMCs from blood, taken 23 to 25 months after vaccination. These receptors originate from a man aged 45 to 75 who received an inactivated influenza vaccine.

This clonotype has a handful of counts. The chain recombines TRBV7-7 with TRBJ2-1, with D tentatively TRBD2 (5 bases). The CDR3 covers 16 residues. From germline, CDR1 is SSHAT and CDR2 FNYEAQ (reference sequence). V was trimmed by 1 base and J by 7 bases, leaving 17 bases between them. DNA of the CDR3: TGTGCCAGCAGCTTAGGGGAGAACTCCCTGGGGAATGAGCAGTTCTTC. It encodes CASSLGENSLGNEQFF. The entire variable domain, with the rest obtained from reference TRBV7-7 and TRBJ2-1, is as follows: GAGVSQSPRYKVTKRGQDVTLRCDPISSHATLYWYQQALGQGPEFLTYFNYEAQPDKSGLPSDRFSAERPEGSISTLTIQRTEQRDSAMYRCASSLGENSLGNEQFFGPGTRLTVL.

This clonotype was counted a few times. V gene TRBV6-5 combines with J gene TRBJ2-3, with D perhaps assigned TRBD1 or TRBD2 (5 bases each). The germline V gene has CDR1 MNHEY and CDR2 SVGAGI. V dropped 2 bases and J dropped 1 base, with 10 bases sitting between them. The CDR3 has 15 amino acids. DNA for the CDR3: TGTGCCAGCAGTTACGGGGGACGCGGCACAGATACGCAGTATTTT. It codes for CASSYGGRGTDTQYF.

CDR3 region: CAWSGGVNYGYTF. CDR3 bases: TGTGCCTGGAGCGGAGGGGTAAACTATGGCTACACCTTC. The V and J genes are TRBV30 and TRBJ1-2, with D possibly matching TRBD1 (5 bases). V was shortened by 3 bases and J by 2 bases, with 10 bases between the two germline ends. CDR1 and CDR2 (germline): GTSNPN, SVGIG (reference sequence). This CDR3 has 13 amino acids.

This chain links TRBV19 with TRBJ2-2, with 7 bases fitting TRBD1. Germline V lookup: CDR1 LNHDA, CDR2 SQIVND (reference sequence). Unmatched junction bases numbered 7, after V lost 7 bases and J lost 2 bases. This CDR3 has 15 amino acids. Written as DNA, the CDR3 is TGTGCCAGTACTGAGGGGACAGCCAACACCGGGGAGCTGTTTTTT. This gives the protein CASTEGTANTGELFF. Drawing the rest from reference TRBV19 and TRBJ2-2, the complete variable domain is DGGITQSPKYLFRKEGQNVTLSCEQNLNHDAMYWYRQDPGQGLRLIYYSQIVNDFQKGDIAEGYSVSREKKESFPLTVTSAQKNPTAFYLCASTEGTANTGELFFGEGSRLTVL.

This clonotype was seen more than once but under ten times. CDR3 nucleotide sequence: TGTGCCGCTTCCGACTCCTACGAGCAGTACTTC. Translating it yields CAASDSYEQYF. The gene calls are TRBV10-3 and TRBJ2-7; D not certain. The CDR3 covers 11 residues. Germline lookup yields CDR1 ENHRY and CDR2 SYGVKD. The V and J ends lost 11 bases and 0 bases respectively, with 8 bases between them.

The chain has TRBV11-2 and TRBJ2-6; D ambiguous. V lost 2 bases, J lost 0 bases, and 5 bases lay in between. Germline values: CDR1 SGHAT, CDR2 FQNNGV. This CDR3 region has 15 residues. DNA for the CDR3: TGTGCCAGCAGCTTAAGTAACTCTGGGGCCAACGTCCTGACTTTC. Protein sequence: CASSLSNSGANVLTF.

This clonotype was seen a handful of times. This chain uses TRBV15 with TRBJ1-5; D call uncertain. Germline assignment: CDR1 LNHNV and CDR2 YYDKDF (reference sequence). Trimming removed 0 bases at V and 3 bases at J, with 9 bases between. The length of the CDR3 is 15 residues. The CDR3 spells CATSRDPGFNQPQHF. The CDR3 coding sequence is TGTGCCACCAGCAGAGATCCAGGATTCAATCAGCCCCAGCATTTT. The variable domain in full, with the rest retrieved from reference TRBV15 and TRBJ1-5, is DAMVIQNPRYQVTQFGKPVTLSCSQTLNHNVMYWYQQKSSQAPKLLFHYYDKDFNNEADTPDNFQSRRPNTSFCFLDIRSPGLGDTAMYLCATSRDPGFNQPQHFGDGTRLSIL.

The chain couples TRBV5-1 to TRBJ2-1; 10 bases agree with TRBD2. This CDR3 has 15 residues. V was clipped by 5 bases and J by 5 bases; unmatched bases: 7. The germline gives CDR1 SGHRS, CDR2 YFSETQ. CDR3: CASSPGTSVDNEQFF. The CDR3 nucleotides read TGCGCCAGCAGTCCCGGGACTAGCGTTGACAATGAGCAGTTCTTC.

The chain couples TRBV20-1 to TRBJ2-1, with 9 bases fitting TRBD2. Germline V lookup: CDR1 DFQATT, CDR2 SNEGSKA (reference sequence). This CDR3 has 17 residues. Unmatched junction bases numbered 11, after V lost 5 bases and J lost 0 bases. CDR3 amino acids: CSALKGLAPSSYNEQFF. CDR3 bases: TGCAGTGCTCTAAAAGGACTAGCGCCTAGCTCCTACAATGAGCAGTTCTTC.

This sequence joins TRBV2 and TRBJ2-7; TRBD2 matches 8 bases. With 7 bases clipped from V and 2 bases from J, the junction kept 7 bases outside the gene matches. The CDR3 totals 14 residues. CDR1 is SNHLY, CDR2 FYNNEI, per germline. The chain's CDR3 is CASTGRGDPYEQYF. The DNA for the CDR3 is TGTGCCAGCACCGGGAGGGGGGACCCCTACGAGCAGTACTTC.

V gene TRBV12-3 or TRBV12-4 combines with J gene TRBJ1-2, with D possibly matching TRBD1 (6 bases). Trimming shortened V by 5 bases and J by 7 bases, and 17 bases separated the two germline ends. The CDR3 totals 14 residues. CDR3 DNA: TGTGCCAGCAGTCCTCAACAGGGCGCGGGTGGCTACACCTTC. Translating gives CASSPQQGAGGYTF.

The chain employs TRBV4-2 and TRBJ1-2; no firm D call. The V and J ends lost 4 bases and 2 bases respectively, with 17 bases between them. Germline V gene sequence: CDR1 LGHNA, CDR2 YNFKEQ. This CDR3 has 16 amino acids. For the CDR3, the DNA is TGTGCCAGCAGCCCGGTCTCGGTAGCGGGAAACTATGGCTACACCTTC. It encodes CASSPVSVAGNYGYTF.